Below are 9 T cell receptor beta chains sequenced from a single sample in a study of blood T cell repertoires in COVID-19. Clones were sequenced by immunoSEQ multiplex PCR, and TCRdb holds only the in-frame ones, with some missing. The sample yields about 69,000 clones, roughly three quarters seen once. Source material: peripheral blood. All receptors come from a human donor in a cohort sampled during active COVID-19.

The chain joins TRBV5-1 to TRBJ2-1; TRBD2 matches 13 bases. CDR3 size: 16 residues. CDR1 is SGHRS, CDR2 YFSETQ, per germline. The V and J ends lost 0 bases and 5 bases, in that order; junction bases with no gene match: 2. The CDR3 protein is CASSLGGTSGDNEQFF. The CDR3 DNA is TGCGCCAGCAGCTTGGGTGGGACTAGCGGGGACAATGAGCAGTTCTTC.

The gene calls are TRBV12-3 or TRBV12-4 and TRBJ2-7, with 8 bases aligning to TRBD1. The V segment lost 5 bases and the J segment 5 bases; nucleotides outside the gene matches: 5. This CDR3 has 13 residues. The CDR3 here is CASSRQGQDEQYF. As DNA, the CDR3 is TGTGCCAGCAGTCGTCAGGGACAGGACGAGCAGTACTTC.

J is TRBJ2-7 and V is TRBV27, with 10 bases identical to TRBD2. This CDR3 spans 15 amino acids. CDR1 is MNHEY, CDR2 SMNVEV, per germline (reference sequence). Trimming at V came to 3 bases and at J to 2 bases, leaving 4 bases not matched to a gene. DNA for the CDR3: TGTGCCAGCAGTTTCCAGCGGGGGGGCCCCTACGAGCAGTACTTC. It yields the protein CASSFQRGGPYEQYF.

CDR3: CASSQTGNEQFF. CDR3 nucleotides: TGTGCCAGCAGTCAAACGGGCAATGAGCAGTTCTTC. V is TRBV27 and J is TRBJ2-1; D is uncertain. V shed 5 bases and J shed 6 bases, with 8 bases lying between them. CDR3 length equals 12 residues. Germline CDR1 reads MNHEY; CDR2 reads SMNVEV (reference sequence).

The chain is built from TRBV19 and TRBJ1-2; tentative D call: TRBD1 (6 bases). CDR3 length: 15 amino acids. Germline assignment: CDR1 LNHDA and CDR2 SQIVND (reference sequence). V was shortened by 7 bases and J by 4 bases, with 19 bases between the two germline ends. The CDR3 coding sequence is TGTGCCAGTACCCTCGCGTGGGACATACCCTATGGCTACACCTTC. It is translated as CASTLAWDIPYGYTF.

The rearrangement links TRBV18 to TRBJ2-3; 9 bases fit TRBD1. Germline CDR1 is KGHSH and CDR2 is LQKENI. V trimming: 4 bases; J trimming: 8 bases; junction bases outside the gene matches: 16. This CDR3 spans 17 amino acids. The CDR3 DNA reads as TGTGCCAGCTCACTCCAACAGGGGGCTAATATCGGTTTTACGCAGTATTTT. This translates into CASSLQQGANIGFTQYF.

The rearrangement joins TRBV14 to TRBJ2-3, with 7 nucleotides matching TRBD2. Trimming took 6 bases from V and 6 from J; bases not matched to a gene: 9. The CDR3 extends over 14 amino acids. Germline CDR1 and CDR2: SGHDN and FVKESK. CDR3 sequence: CASRLGGGGDTQYF. CDR3 nucleotide sequence: TGTGCCAGCAGGCTTGGCGGGGGTGGTGATACGCAGTATTTT.

The chain uses TRBV7-9 and TRBJ1-1, with D maybe TRBD1 (5 bases). Trimming pared 0 bases from V and 6 bases from J, leaving 11 bases between. The CDR3 extends over 14 amino acids. Germline V lookup: CDR1 SEHNR, CDR2 FQNEAQ (reference sequence). The CDR3 spells CASSLAMGPSEAFF. The CDR3, as DNA: TGTGCCAGCAGCTTAGCGATGGGGCCGTCTGAAGCTTTCTTT.

This clone was counted a few times. This chain connects TRBV14 to TRBJ2-2, with D maybe TRBD1 (6 bases). This CDR3 is 13 amino acids long. The V and J ends lost 6 bases and 6 bases respectively, with 11 bases between them. Looked up from germline, CDR1 is SGHDN and CDR2 is FVKESK. CDR3 DNA sequence: TGTGCCAGCAGACCGAACAGGGCCGGGGAGCTGTTTTTT. It codes for CASRPNRAGELFF.